The clone carrying this T cell receptor beta chain was seen many times. This sample was included in a study of T-cell reconstitution after alpha-beta-depleted transplantation in children. Unique molecular identifiers featured in how the TCRbeta library was prepared. Each CDR3 protein is one row after TCRdb ran MiXCR on the PCR reads. Of 250,000 to 300,000 distinct CDR3 sequences listed, around 10% are singletons. V was shortened by 3 bases and J by 4 bases, with 5 bases between the two germline ends. CDR1 is DFQATT and CDR2 is SNEGSKA in the germline V gene (reference sequence). The CDR3 sequence is 11 residues long.

This receptor was taken from a boy under three years old with acute myeloid leukemia, due to receive a stem cell transplant. The sample consisted of PBMCs, taken before TCRalphabeta/CD19-depleted stem cell transplant. The V gene is TRBV20-1, the J gene TRBJ2-3; D is unclear. CDR3 in amino acids: CSASIADTQYF. CDR3 DNA: TGCAGTGCTAGTATCGCAGATACGCAGTATTTT.